A few counts support the clone carrying this T cell receptor (beta chain). Germline assignment: CDR1 LGHNA and CDR2 YNFKEQ. Trimming removed 4 bases from V and 0 bases from J; junction bases left unmatched: 12. The CDR3 sequence is 18 residues long. The sample originates from a study of beta chain features in type 1 diabetes. Every isolated RNA sample was fully reverse transcribed, so sequencing captured expressed TCRB transcripts. Naive, central memory and regulatory T cell samples came to a mean of approximately 4 million reads. Profiling relied on immunoSEQ multiplex PCR, and the TCRdb table lists in-frame clones only, not all of them. Of over 150,000 clones in the sample, less than 9.5% are singletons; the top ten hold almost 0.65%.

V gene TRBV4-2 combines with J gene TRBJ2-1; TRBD2 aligns across 7 bases. The sequenced sample was central memory CD4+ T cells from blood. The clonotype was recovered from a man aged 18-30 years in good health. CDR3 loop: CASSRTGTKGSSYNEQFF. The CDR3 DNA reads TGTGCCAGCAGCCGAACCGGGACTAAGGGGAGCTCCTACAATGAGCAGTTCTTC.